The clone carrying this T cell receptor beta chain was picked up a small number of times. What it binds is unknown. The data are from a study of CD8 T cells in ankylosing spondylitis. Each CDR3 protein gets one entry after TCRdb re-called the 5' RACE reads with MiXCR. The sample gives about 130,000 distinct CDR3 sequences, roughly 15% of which show up once; about 3% is in the top ten. This CDR3 comprises 15 residues. V dropped 5 bases and J dropped 0 bases, with 8 bases sitting between them. Study results and limitations: Earlier studies detected some motif variants in reactive arthritis synovial fluid and blood.

The clonotype was recovered from a female donor with ankylosing spondylitis or in good health (not recorded which). Sequenced sample: blood, either unsorted or a sorted T cell fraction (not recorded which). The chain combines TRBV12-3 or TRBV12-4 with TRBJ2-6; no reliable D call. The CDR3 loop is CASSVSRSGANVLTF. For the CDR3, the DNA is TGTGCCAGCAGTGTTAGCCGCTCTGGGGCCAACGTCCTGACTTTC.